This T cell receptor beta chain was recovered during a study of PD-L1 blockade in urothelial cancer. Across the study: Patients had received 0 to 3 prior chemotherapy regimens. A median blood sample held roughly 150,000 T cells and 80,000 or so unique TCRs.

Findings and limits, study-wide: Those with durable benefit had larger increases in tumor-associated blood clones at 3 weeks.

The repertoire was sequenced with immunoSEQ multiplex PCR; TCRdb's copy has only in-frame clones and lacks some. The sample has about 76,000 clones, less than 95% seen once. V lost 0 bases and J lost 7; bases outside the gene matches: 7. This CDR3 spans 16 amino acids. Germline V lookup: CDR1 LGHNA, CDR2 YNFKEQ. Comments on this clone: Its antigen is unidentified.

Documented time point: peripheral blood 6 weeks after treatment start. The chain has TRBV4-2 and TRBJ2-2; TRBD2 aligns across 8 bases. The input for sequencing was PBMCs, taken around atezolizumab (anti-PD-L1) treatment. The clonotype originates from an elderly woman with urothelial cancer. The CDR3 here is CASSQDRGLGGGELFF. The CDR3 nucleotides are TGTGCCAGCAGCCAAGATAGGGGACTAGGTGGCGGGGAGCTGTTTTTT.